This passage covers 16 T cell receptor beta chains from one sample sequenced in a study of blood T cell repertoires in COVID-19. Libraries were prepared by immunoSEQ multiplex PCR; TCRdb keeps only in-frame clonotypes and omits some of them. The table records just over 60,000 clones, 70% to 80% of them present only once. Sequenced sample: peripheral blood. These TCRs come from a man in his sixties with acute or convalescent COVID-19.

This chain connects TRBV6-5 to TRBJ2-4, with D possibly being TRBD2 (5 bases). The CDR3 contains 14 residues. Trimming took off 6 bases at V and 3 bases at J, with 12 bases between the two ends. Looked up from germline, CDR1 is MNHEY and CDR2 is SVGAGI. CDR3 region: CASSSMGSKNIQYF. CDR3 coding DNA: TGTGCCAGCAGCTCGATGGGGAGCAAAAACATTCAGTACTTC.

The chain carries TRBV10-3 and TRBJ2-7; TRBD1 matches at 7 bases. Losses at the gene ends were 0 bases for V and 2 bases for J; bases not matched to a gene: 1. The CDR3 loop spans 14 amino acids. The germline gives CDR1 ENHRY, CDR2 SYGVKD. CDR3 protein: CAISESGGPYEQYF. CDR3 DNA: TGTGCCATCAGTGAGTCAGGGGGCCCCTACGAGCAGTACTTC.

This chain links TRBV5-6 with TRBJ2-3; maybe TRBD2 (6 bases). Germline lookup yields CDR1 SGHDT and CDR2 YYEEEE. V was shortened by 4 bases and J by 4 bases, with 13 bases between the two germline ends. CDR3 length: 14 amino acids. CDR3 residues: CASSRLRRADTQYF. The CDR3 coding sequence is TGTGCCAGCAGCCGACTCCGGAGGGCAGATACGCAGTATTTT. Based on the CDR3 plus reference TRBV5-6 and TRBJ2-3, the full variable domain is DAGVTQSPTHLIKTRGQQVTLRCSPKSGHDTVSWYQQALGQGPQFIFQYYEEEERQRGNFPDRFSGHQFPNYSSELNVNALLLGDSALYLCASSRLRRADTQYFGPGTRLTVL.

The sample holds many counts of this clone. V is TRBV9 and J is TRBJ2-7, with 12 positions matching TRBD2. With 0 bases clipped from V and 6 bases from J, the junction kept 7 bases outside the gene matches. The CDR3 is made up of 16 amino acids. Germline CDR1 and CDR2: SGDLS and YYNGEE. CDR3 amino acids: CASSVASGRASGEQYF. The CDR3, as DNA: TGTGCCAGCAGCGTAGCTAGCGGGAGGGCAAGCGGCGAGCAGTACTTC.

This chain links TRBV11-2 with TRBJ2-3; 9 nucleotides line up with TRBD2. The CDR3 consists of 16 residues. From germline, CDR1 is SGHAT and CDR2 FQNNGV. The J segment lost 0 bases and the V segment lost 4 bases, leaving 5 bases of the junction unmatched. For the CDR3, the DNA is TGTGCCAGCAGCTCATTAGCGGGAGTAAGCACAGATACGCAGTATTTT. Translating gives CASSSLAGVSTDTQYF.

This chain joins TRBV10-3 and TRBJ1-5; tentatively, D is TRBD1 (6 bases). Germline V gene data show CDR1 as ENHRY and CDR2 as SYGVKD. The CDR3 extends over 14 amino acids. The V end lost 3 bases, the J end lost 5 bases, and 11 bases lay between the germline ends. The CDR3 DNA sequence: TGTGCCATCAGTGACGGGGGGCCGGATCAGCCCCAGCATTTT. It codes for CAISDGGPDQPQHF.

This clone is a singleton in its sample. This sample also contains other DNA sequences that code for the same CDR3. This sequence joins TRBV2 and TRBJ2-1; TRBD2 matches at 9 bases. Trimming took 6 bases from V and 2 from J; bases not matched to a gene: 5. Germline loops: CDR1 SNHLY, CDR2 FYNNEI. This CDR3 contains 15 residues. The CDR3 spells CASRLAGEAYNEQFF. Here the CDR3 DNA reads TGTGCCAGCAGGTTAGCGGGGGAGGCCTACAATGAGCAGTTCTTC.

The V call is TRBV6-5, the J call TRBJ2-5; tentative D call: TRBD1 (6 bases). CDR1 is MNHEY, CDR2 SVGAGI, per germline. Trimming pared 0 bases from V and 4 bases from J, leaving 9 bases between. The length of the CDR3 is 14 residues. The DNA for the CDR3 is TGTGCCAGCAGTTACTCGACAGGTGGAGAGACCCAGTACTTC. Amino acids: CASSYSTGGETQYF.

This clone was counted only a few times. V usage is TRBV9 and J usage is TRBJ2-7; tentatively, D is TRBD2 (5 bases). Germline CDR1 reads SGDLS; CDR2 reads YYNGEE. Trimming left V 0 bases short and J 2 bases short, with 12 bases between. CDR3 length equals 15 residues. CDR3 in DNA: TGTGCCAGCAGCGTAGATGGGAGTTGGGCCTACGAGCAGTACTTC. Amino acid sequence: CASSVDGSWAYEQYF.

The genes are TRBV28 and TRBJ2-3; weak D call: TRBD1 (6 bases). V lost 8 bases to trimming and J lost 1 base, with 16 bases between them. The CDR3 is 15 residues long. The germline V gene has CDR1 MDHEN and CDR2 SYDVKM. CDR3 DNA: TGTGCCAGCGGGTACAGGGTTGGCGGCACAGATACGCAGTATTTT. Translated, it gives CASGYRVGGTDTQYF.

The CDR3 nucleotides read TGCGCCAGCAGCTTACCAACAGGGGGCCGGGAGACCCAGTACTTC. Encoded protein: CASSLPTGGRETQYF. The rearrangement uses TRBV5-1 and TRBJ2-5; 9 bases line up with TRBD1. CDR3 size: 15 residues. The J segment lost 5 bases and the V segment lost 2 bases, leaving 7 bases of the junction unmatched. Germline V lookup: CDR1 SGHRS, CDR2 YFSETQ.

The chain is built from TRBV14 and TRBJ2-1; TRBD1 is a possible D gene (5 bases). V was clipped by 2 bases and J by 5 bases, with 19 bases between them. The CDR3 length is 17 residues. CDR1 is SGHDN and CDR2 is FVKESK in the germline V gene. In nucleotides, the CDR3 is TGTGCCAGCAGCCAACCTAAAAATCTCAGGGCAAACAATGAGCAGTTCTTC. This encodes CASSQPKNLRANNEQFF.

V gene TRBV6-1 combines with J gene TRBJ2-7; the match to TRBD2 covers 8 bases. V dropped 1 base and J dropped 2; count of bases not matched to a gene: 7. Germline CDR1 MNHNS, CDR2 SASEGT. The CDR3 length is 16 residues. The CDR3 sequence: CASSEESGSYPYEQYF. The CDR3 nucleotides read TGTGCCAGCAGTGAAGAAAGCGGGAGTTACCCCTACGAGCAGTACTTC.

The chain carries TRBV5-6 and TRBJ1-2; a possible D gene is TRBD1 (6 bases). The CDR3 extends over 13 amino acids. Germline V CDR1 and CDR2: SGHDT, YYEEEE. Trimming left V 4 bases short and J 7 bases short, with 14 bases between. CDR3 sequence (DNA): TGTGCCAGCAGCCAGGGGCCCGTGAGTGGCTACACCTTC. This translates into CASSQGPVSGYTF.

This chain connects TRBV10-3 to TRBJ2-1, with 8 bases that match TRBD2. Germline CDR1 is ENHRY and CDR2 is SYGVKD. The ends lost 5 bases at V and 8 bases at J; junction bases unmatched: 8. This CDR3 comprises 14 residues. The CDR3 reads CAISPGLESDEQFF. In DNA form, the CDR3 reads TGTGCCATCAGTCCGGGACTAGAGTCCGATGAGCAGTTCTTC.

This chain uses TRBV2 with TRBJ1-1, with 7 bases identical to TRBD1. Germline V lookup: CDR1 SNHLY, CDR2 FYNNEI. J lost 6 bases, V lost 6 bases, and 10 bases had no gene match. The CDR3 runs to 14 residues. CDR3 DNA: TGTGCCAGCAGGGGAAGGCAAGGGACAGCTGAAGCTTTCTTT. Translating gives CASRGRQGTAEAFF.